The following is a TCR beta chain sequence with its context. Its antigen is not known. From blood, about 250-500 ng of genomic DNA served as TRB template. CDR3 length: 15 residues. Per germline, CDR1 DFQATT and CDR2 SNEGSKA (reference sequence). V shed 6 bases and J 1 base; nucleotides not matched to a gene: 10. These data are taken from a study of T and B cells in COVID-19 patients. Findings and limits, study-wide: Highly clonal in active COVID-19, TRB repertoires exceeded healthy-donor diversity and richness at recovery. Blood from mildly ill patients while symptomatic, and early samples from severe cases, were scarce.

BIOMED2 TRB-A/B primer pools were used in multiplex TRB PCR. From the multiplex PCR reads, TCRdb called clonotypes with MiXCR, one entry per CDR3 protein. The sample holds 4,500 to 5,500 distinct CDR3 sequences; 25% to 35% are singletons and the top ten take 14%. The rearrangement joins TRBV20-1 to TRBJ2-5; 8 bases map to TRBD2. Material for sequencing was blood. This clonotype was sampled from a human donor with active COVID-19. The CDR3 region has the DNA TGCAGTGCAAACCCTGGACTAGCTATCCAAGAGACCCAGTACTTC. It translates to CSANPGLAIQETQYF.